Sequencing of this T cell receptor beta chain was carried out in a study of shared clonotypes between healthy human individuals. Germline V CDR1 and CDR2: MNHEY, SVGAGI. Trimming shortened V by 5 bases and J by 3 bases, and 5 bases separated the two germline ends. The CDR3 sequence is 11 residues long. The method was immunoSEQ multiplex PCR; TCRdb's version includes in-frame clones alone and lacks a portion of them. The table records about a million clones, approximately 80% of them present only once. Concerning this clone itself: Additional DNA sequences in this sample encode the identical CDR3.

The clonotype originates from a man aged 18 to 30 in good health. V is TRBV6-5 and J is TRBJ2-7, with a possible D match to TRBD2 (5 bases). Source material: memory CD4+ T cells sorted from blood. Specified subset: CD45RA-negative fraction. CDR3 in amino acids: CASSRDYEQYF. In nucleotides, the CDR3 is TGTGCCAGCAGTCGGGACTACGAGCAGTACTTC.